Below, one TCR beta chain is given with its context. Its antigen remains unidentified. Libraries were prepared by immunoSEQ multiplex PCR; TCRdb keeps only in-frame clonotypes and omits some of them. The repertoire has tens of thousands of clones, 84% of them found once; the top ten carry around a fifth. Collection occurred without any documented infections or immune events in donors. The data were taken from a study of identifying expanded T cells in peripheral blood. Study conclusions and caveats: Roughly two-week clone count variance significantly increased as total template count grew.

This TCR came from a person aged 18 to 75 in good health. The sample comprised blood.

DNA of the CDR3: TGTGCCAGCAGCCTAAAGGGATGGGTAGGGAGCAGACCGAACACTGAAGCTTTCTTT. Its translation: CASSLKGWVGSRPNTEAFF. V and J are TRBV7-8 and TRBJ1-1; no clear D. Germline loops: CDR1 SGHVS, CDR2 FQNEAQ. The CDR3 covers 19 residues. The ends were cut back, 5 bases at V and 1 base at J, with 26 bases in the middle. Supplemented by reference TRBV7-8 and TRBJ1-1, the full variable domain reads GAGVSQSPRYKVAKRGQDVALRCDPISGHVSLFWYQQALGQGPEFLTYFQNEAQLDKSGLPSDRFFAERPEGSVSTLKIQRTQQEDSAVYLCASSLKGWVGSRPNTEAFFGQGTRLTVV.